These 29 T cell receptor beta chains came from one sample sequenced in a study of post-analysis software for immune sequencing data (dated by TCRdb to between 2015 and 2016). General findings and caveats noted by the study authors: Significantly higher frequencies in patients than in controls were found for roughly 5 TRBV segments, including TRBV5-6, TRBV5-1 and TRBV20-1.

No antigen has been assigned to these receptors. The library came from PCR. TCRdb shows the sequencer as Illumina HiSeq 2500. Unique molecular identifiers were incorporated into TCR beta cDNA libraries to reduce PCR and sequencing biases. The raw public reads went through TCRdb reprocessing: fastp at Q25, MiXCR clone calling, in-frame beta chains kept. Identical CDR3 proteins give one entry, which carries the most common genes and DNA. Counted in this sample were about 430,000 distinct CDR3 sequences; 30% to 45% of them appeared once. About 8% of the sample is in the top ten clones. Material: blood. The receptors originated from a girl aged 2 to 10 with multiple sclerosis.

This chain joins TRBV20-1 and TRBJ2-7, with D possibly being TRBD2 (5 bases). Germline V CDR1 and CDR2: DFQATT, SNEGSKA (reference sequence). The V end was cut by 1 base, the J end by 0 bases, with 13 bases between. This CDR3 is built from 15 residues. The CDR3 DNA reads as TGCAGTGCTAGAGGGTTTGCGGGTTCCTCCTACGAGCAGTACTTC. It encodes CSARGFAGSSYEQYF.

This clonotype was found many times. The V and J genes are TRBV20-1 and TRBJ2-7, with D maybe TRBD2 (5 bases). Germline V gene lookup returns CDR1 DFQATT and CDR2 SNEGSKA (reference sequence). V was cut by 3 bases and J by 3 bases, with 15 bases left in between. The CDR3 contains 14 residues. The CDR3 loop is CSARRRRFSYEQYF. As DNA, the CDR3 is TGCAGTGCTAGGAGGCGGAGGTTCAGCTACGAGCAGTACTTC.

This clonotype was found a few times. The chain joins TRBV29-1 to TRBJ2-1; 7 bases line up with TRBD2. With 7 bases clipped from V and 11 bases from J, the junction kept 8 bases outside the gene matches. The CDR3 is made up of 11 amino acids. The V gene's germline CDR1 is SQVTM and CDR2 ANQGSEA. CDR3 sequence reads: CSAPLGTKQFF. In DNA, the CDR3 is TGCAGCGCCCCCCTCGGGACTAAGCAGTTCTTC.

There are a few counts of this clonotype. J is TRBJ1-2 and V is TRBV29-1; D is undetermined. Germline V lookup: CDR1 SQVTM, CDR2 ANQGSEA. V was clipped by 5 bases and J by 1 base, with 8 bases between them. The CDR3 runs 12 residues. CDR3 sequence: CSVPDFNYGYTF. The CDR3 nucleotides read TGCAGCGTTCCAGACTTTAACTATGGCTACACCTTC.

With regard to this clonotype: Sequence at one end of the junction differs from germline and may be a read error. CDR3 DNA: TGTGCCAGCAGCTTAGGCAGATATGGTTACACCTTC. Amino acids: CASSLGRYGYTF. V is TRBV7-2 and J is TRBJ1-2, with D unresolved. The CDR3 extends over 12 amino acids. Germline V CDR1 and CDR2: SGHTA, FQGNSA.

This clonotype was observed once. CDR3 nucleotides: TGTGCCAGCTGGGACAGGGCTGGGGCCAACGTCCTGACTTTC. Protein product: CASWDRAGANVLTF. The chain has TRBV6-1 and TRBJ2-6; 9 nucleotides line up with TRBD1. The V gene end was trimmed by 8 bases and the J gene end by 2 bases; junction bases not matched to a gene: 1. Germline V lookup: CDR1 MNHNS, CDR2 SASEGT. This CDR3 contains 14 residues.

V gene TRBV6-6 combines with J gene TRBJ1-5; 7 bases map to TRBD1. The trim removed 6 bases at V and 6 bases at J, leaving 8 bases unmatched. This CDR3 spans 14 amino acids. Germline V gene data show CDR1 as MNHNY and CDR2 as SVGAGI (reference sequence). Here the CDR3 DNA reads TGTGCCAGCAGACCACAGGGGACGAGTCAGCCCCAGCATTTT. Translation gives CASRPQGTSQPQHF.

This clonotype came up a few times. This sequence joins TRBV5-6 and TRBJ1-2; the match to TRBD1 covers 7 bases. CDR1 and CDR2 from the germline V gene are SGHDT and YYEEEE. There are 16 residues in the CDR3. Losses at the gene ends were 4 bases for V and 2 bases for J; bases not matched to a gene: 11. In DNA form, the CDR3 reads TGTGCCAGCAGCGCCCGGGACAGATTAAGGAACTATGGCTACACCTTC. It codes for CASSARDRLRNYGYTF.

This clonotype came up a few times. This chain uses TRBV10-3 with TRBJ2-1, with 14 bases lining up with TRBD2. Germline V gene lookup returns CDR1 ENHRY and CDR2 SYGVKD. The V and J ends lost 5 bases and 0 bases, in that order; junction bases with no gene match: 6. CDR3 length equals 18 residues. CDR3 sequence: CAISLGLAGASSYNEQFF. As DNA, the CDR3 is TGTGCCATCAGTCTGGGACTAGCGGGAGCGAGCTCCTACAATGAGCAGTTCTTC.

In its sample, this clonotype was seen a few times. The chain carries TRBV19 and TRBJ2-7; TRBD1 might be the D (5 bases). V was cut by 3 bases and J by 3 bases, with 12 bases left in between. CDR3 length: 14 amino acids. Germline CDR1 reads LNHDA; CDR2 reads SQIVND (reference sequence). CDR3 sequence (DNA): TGTGCCAGTAGTATGGGGCCGCATAGCTACGAGCAGTACTTC. It translates to CASSMGPHSYEQYF.

This clonotype came up a few times. V and J are TRBV6-5 and TRBJ2-7, with D tentatively TRBD2 (5 bases). Trimming removed 0 bases from V and 0 bases from J, with 15 bases in between. Germline assignment: CDR1 MNHEY and CDR2 SVGAGI. The CDR3 consists of 17 residues. The CDR3 region is CASSYSGMNGDSYEQYF. The CDR3 nucleotides are TGTGCCAGCAGTTACTCGGGGATGAACGGGGACTCCTACGAGCAGTACTTC.

Here the CDR3 DNA reads TGTGCCAGCAGTTTATCGGCGGCAGGGCGGAACACTGAAGCTTTCTTT. Residues: CASSLSAAGRNTEAFF. The rearrangement links TRBV27 to TRBJ1-1, with D possibly TRBD1 on 5 matching bases. V was trimmed by 0 bases and J by 1 base, leaving 12 bases between them. Germline assignment: CDR1 MNHEY and CDR2 SMNVEV (reference sequence). This CDR3 contains 16 residues.

The chain joins TRBV20-1 to TRBJ2-1, with TRBD1 identical over 12 bases. The trim removed 7 bases at V and 8 bases at J, leaving 18 bases unmatched. CDR1 is DFQATT, CDR2 SNEGSKA, per germline (reference sequence). This CDR3 contains 17 residues. The CDR3 nucleotides read TGCAGTGTCCCATTCCGAATCCGGGACAGGGGGCTGGATGAGCAGTTCTTC. Translated, it gives CSVPFRIRDRGLDEQFF.

V is TRBV21-1 and J is TRBJ2-5; the table's D call, TRBD1, has no DNA check behind it. TRBV21-1 is a pseudogene locus. This CDR3 spans 16 amino acids. Written as DNA, the CDR3 is TGTGCCAGCAGCAAGAGGCGGCGCGGAAGTCAAGAGACCCAGTACTTC. This gives the protein CASSKRRRGSQETQYF.

The V and J genes are TRBV5-6 and TRBJ2-5, with TRBD2 matching 7 bases. The CDR3 extends over 15 amino acids. Germline trimming cut 0 bases from V and 11 bases from J; bases unmatched to any gene: 13. Germline values: CDR1 SGHDT, CDR2 YYEEEE. The CDR3 DNA follows: TGTGCCAGCAGCTTGGTGCCTAGCGGCTATAATGAGCAGTACTTC. Translation gives CASSLVPSGYNEQYF.

The chain joins TRBV4-1 to TRBJ2-3, with 9 positions matching TRBD1. Germline V gives CDR1 MGHRA, CDR2 YSYEKL. CDR3 length equals 18 residues. With V trimmed by 0 bases and J by 3 bases, 10 bases remained unmatched. CDR3 loop: CASSQDPPDRGRTDTQYF. CDR3 bases: TGCGCCAGCAGCCAAGACCCCCCAGACAGGGGGAGGACAGATACGCAGTATTTT.

The rearrangement uses TRBV5-1 and TRBJ2-1; 10 positions match TRBD2. Germline CDR1 SGHRS, CDR2 YFSETQ. This CDR3 has 18 residues. Trimming cost V 0 bases and J 0 bases; bases outside gene matches: 6. Here the CDR3 reads CASSLATSGASSYNEQFF. The CDR3 DNA is TGCGCCAGCAGCTTGGCCACTAGCGGGGCAAGCTCCTACAATGAGCAGTTCTTC. The variable domain in full, completed from reference TRBV5-1 and TRBJ2-1, reads KAGVTQTPRYLIKTRGQQVTLSCSPISGHRSVSWYQQTPGQGLQFLFEYFSETQRNKGNFPGRFSGRQFSNSRSEMNVSTLELGDSALYLCASSLATSGASSYNEQFFGPGTRLTVL.

This clonotype was counted only a few times. The chain joins TRBV28 to TRBJ2-5, with D possibly being TRBD2 (7 bases). V was shortened by 4 bases and J by 4 bases, with 22 bases between the two germline ends. Germline CDR1 MDHEN, CDR2 SYDVKM. This CDR3 region has 17 residues. The CDR3 here is CASSSLGGRGTRETQYF. CDR3 coding DNA: TGTGCCAGCAGTTCCCTCGGGGGGCGGGGGACTCGAGAGACCCAGTACTTC.

This clonotype was observed a few times. The genes are TRBV24-1 and TRBJ2-6, with D perhaps matching TRBD1 (6 bases). The CDR3 sequence is 18 residues long. V gave up 3 bases and J gave up 0 bases, with 14 bases separating them. Germline V CDR1 and CDR2: KGHDR, SFDVKD. The CDR3 reads CATSDRDRSHSGANVLTF. The CDR3 DNA sequence: TGTGCCACCAGTGATCGCGACAGGTCTCACTCTGGGGCCAACGTCCTGACTTTC.

The CDR3 bases are TGTGCCAGCAGTTCCACAATCTATGGCTACACCTTC. Protein: CASSSTIYGYTF. The V and J genes are TRBV28 and TRBJ1-2; D gene uncertain. With 4 bases removed from V and 4 bases from J, the gap between germline ends came to 7 bases. CDR1 is MDHEN, CDR2 SYDVKM, per germline. The CDR3 runs 12 residues.

The chain is built from TRBV28 and TRBJ2-1; 12 nucleotides line up with TRBD2. Germline CDR1 reads MDHEN; CDR2 reads SYDVKM. The CDR3 sequence is 16 residues long. J was trimmed by 2 bases and V by 2 bases; bases with no gene match: 1. CDR3 DNA sequence: TGTGCCAGCAGTTTAGGGACTAGCGGGCCCTACAATGAGCAGTTCTTC. It is translated as CASSLGTSGPYNEQFF.

The chain uses TRBV12-3 or TRBV12-4 and TRBJ1-3; D is undetermined. The CDR3 has 12 amino acids. Trimming removed 2 bases at V and 1 base at J, with 0 bases between. The CDR3 DNA follows: TGTGCCAGCAGTTTATCTGGAAACACCATATATTTT. This gives the protein CASSLSGNTIYF.

V is TRBV15 and J is TRBJ2-1; TRBD2 agrees at 8 bases. CDR1 is LNHNV, CDR2 YYDKDF, per germline (reference sequence). The junction had 13 bases not matched to a gene; V was cut back by 0 bases and J by 6 bases. This CDR3 is 18 amino acids long. CDR3: CATSRDLYRGLVGNEQFF. The CDR3 bases are TGTGCCACCAGCAGAGATCTGTACCGGGGACTAGTTGGCAATGAGCAGTTCTTC.

The chain links TRBV6-2 or TRBV6-3 to TRBJ2-1, with D hard to call. The CDR3 length is 15 residues. V was shortened by 2 bases and J by 10 bases, with 18 bases between the two germline ends. Germline V gene data show CDR1 as MNHEY and CDR2 as SVGEGT. CDR3 in DNA: TGTGCCAGCAGTTACATTTGGTCTTATATTAGCGAGCAGTTCTTC. Its protein product is CASSYIWSYISEQFF.

This clonotype has a handful of counts. The rearrangement uses TRBV29-1 and TRBJ2-7; 12 bases match TRBD2. Germline CDR1 reads SQVTM; CDR2 reads ANQGSEA. The CDR3 runs 15 residues. Trimming at V came to 2 bases and at J to 5 bases, leaving 7 bases not matched to a gene. The chain's CDR3 is CSVEPSGRATDEQYF. CDR3 nucleotides: TGCAGCGTTGAACCTAGCGGGAGGGCCACGGACGAGCAGTACTTC.

This clonotype was seen a handful of times. The rearrangement joins TRBV7-9 to TRBJ1-4; 7 positions match TRBD1. The germline gives CDR1 SEHNR, CDR2 FQNEAQ (reference sequence). J lost 7 bases, V lost 3 bases, and 5 bases had no gene match. The CDR3 is 14 amino acids. This chain's CDR3 is CASSFRTGVEKLFF. In DNA form, the CDR3 reads TGTGCCAGCAGCTTTCGAACAGGGGTTGAAAAACTGTTTTTT.

The V and J genes are TRBV4-1 and TRBJ2-1; D is perhaps TRBD1 or TRBD2 (6 bases each). The J call may be mistaken, given a closer DNA end match to TRBJ2-7. The CDR3 has 21 amino acids. Per germline, CDR1 MGHRA and CDR2 YSYEKL. CDR3 in amino acids: CASSQDRLGGTLKSSYNEQYF. Here the CDR3 DNA reads TGCGCCAGCAGCCAAGATCGGTTAGGGGGGACCTTGAAGAGCTCCTACAATGAGCAGTACTTC.

There are a few counts of this clonotype. The chain is built from TRBV29-1 and TRBJ1-2; 7 positions match TRBD1. Germline lookup yields CDR1 SQVTM and CDR2 ANQGSEA. The CDR3 has 13 residues. The CDR3 loop reads CSKRRGQSYGYTF. The CDR3, as DNA: TGCAGTAAAAGGCGGGGACAGAGCTATGGCTACACCTTC.

This clonotype was counted a single time. The rearrangement joins TRBV7-2 to TRBJ2-2, with a tentative D call TRBD2 (5 bases). CDR1 and CDR2 (germline): SGHTA, FQGNSA. The CDR3 contains 14 residues. Trimming shortened V by 1 base and J by 4 bases, and 7 bases separated the two germline ends. CDR3 nucleotide sequence: TGTGCCAGCAGCTTAGAGAGGGCCACCGGGGAGCTGTTTTTT. This translates into CASSLERATGELFF.